Below, 31 T cell receptor beta chains from the same sample are listed, as sequenced in a study of T cells in Graves' hyperthyroidism and ophthalmopathy. Amplification yielded TCR beta CDR3 regions, with RNA transcripts as the source. HTBI primers were the set used in a first-round RT-PCR of the TCR CDR3. TCRdb recomputed calls from the multiplex PCR reads with MiXCR, one row per CDR3 protein. Here the sample spans about 570,000 distinct CDR3 sequences, approximately 44% being singletons. Sequencing was carried out using peripheral blood or thyroid tissue (not recorded which). These receptors all stem from an adult woman with Graves' disease, either hyperthyroidism or ophthalmopathy (not recorded which).

This clonotype was seen many times. J is TRBJ1-4 and V is TRBV27; D call uncertain. The CDR3 has 14 amino acids. Germline-derived CDR1 and CDR2 are MNHEY and SMNVEV (reference sequence). V was trimmed by 5 bases and J by 8 bases, leaving 15 bases between them. CDR3 sequence (DNA): TGTGCCAGCAGTCCCGCTCGGTTTGGCGAAAAACTGTTTTTT. This gives the protein CASSPARFGEKLFF.

Ten or more counts support this clonotype. The CDR3 DNA reads as TGTGCCAGCAGTGCCCGCCAGCCCCGGACGGCCCGACGGGAGACCCAGTACTTC. Translation: CASSARQPRTARRETQYF. The V call is TRBV6-1, the J call TRBJ2-5; D is uncertain. The V gene's germline CDR1 is MNHNS and CDR2 SASEGT. The CDR3 has 18 amino acids. Trimming removed 4 bases from V and 5 bases from J, with 26 bases in between.

To note about this clonotype: The conserved final phenylalanine or tryptophan is absent from the CDR3, which likely points to a read error. It is unclear where the CDR3 begins or ends on the DNA, so no DNA is shown, and the CDR3 is as TCRdb lists it. The CDR3: CAISEGTS. The chain carries TRBV10-3 and TRBJ2-5. The CDR3 is 8 residues long, ends included. The germline V gene encodes CDR1 ENHRY and CDR2 SYGVKD.

This chain connects TRBV15 to TRBJ2-5; D uncertain. Germline CDR1 LNHNV, CDR2 YYDKDF (reference sequence). CDR3 length: 15 amino acids. V gave up 0 bases and J gave up 4 bases, with 12 bases separating them. The CDR3 reads CATSRDRVLGETQYF. CDR3 in DNA: TGTGCCACCAGCAGAGATCGGGTTCTAGGAGAGACCCAGTACTTC.

This clonotype has ten or more counts. J is TRBJ2-5 and V is TRBV11-2; the match to TRBD2 covers 8 bases. Germline CDR1 SGHAT, CDR2 FQNNGV. V trimming: 4 bases; J trimming: 5 bases; junction bases outside the gene matches: 12. The CDR3 contains 16 residues. CDR3 residues: CASSSDLGLARETQYF. CDR3 bases: TGTGCCAGCAGCTCTGACCTTGGACTAGCTAGGGAGACCCAGTACTTC. The whole variable domain, remainder taken from reference TRBV11-2 and TRBJ2-5, is EAGVAQSPRYKIIEKRQSVAFWCNPISGHATLYWYQQILGQGPKLLIQFQNNGVVDDSQLPKDRFSAERLKGVDSTLKIQPAKLEDSAVYLCASSSDLGLARETQYFGPGTRLLVL.

The table lists this clonotype with many counts. The rearrangement joins TRBV7-6 to TRBJ2-2; a possible D gene is TRBD2 (5 bases). Germline assignment: CDR1 SGHVS and CDR2 FNYEAQ. V lost 2 bases, J lost 4 bases, and 8 bases lay in between. This CDR3 has 14 amino acids. The chain's CDR3 is CASSLPAGTGELFF. The CDR3 DNA reads as TGTGCCAGCAGCTTACCCGCGGGCACCGGGGAGCTGTTTTTT.

The rearrangement joins TRBV30 to TRBJ1-1; the match to TRBD1 covers 11 bases. Germline values: CDR1 GTSNPN, CDR2 SVGIG (reference sequence). The CDR3 is 13 amino acids. V trimming: 7 bases; J trimming: 5 bases; junction bases outside the gene matches: 6. The CDR3: CAFKDRGQTEAFF. In nucleotides, the CDR3 is TGTGCCTTCAAGGACAGGGGGCAGACTGAAGCTTTCTTT.

This clonotype was counted ten times or more. The chain is built from TRBV3-1 and TRBJ2-7; weak D call: TRBD1 (6 bases). In germline, CDR1 is LGHDT, CDR2 YNNKEL (reference sequence). The CDR3 is 14 amino acids. Trimming stripped 4 bases from V and 1 base from J, with 11 bases between. The CDR3 sequence: CASSRDTRSYEQYF. The CDR3 nucleotides read TGTGCCAGCAGCCGGGACACCCGGTCCTACGAGCAGTACTTC.

This chain links TRBV10-3 with TRBJ1-2; TRBD1 might be the D (6 bases). Per germline, CDR1 ENHRY and CDR2 SYGVKD. This CDR3 comprises 14 residues. The V end lost 5 bases, the J end lost 4 bases, and 14 bases lay between the germline ends. The CDR3: CAISSAGQPYGYTF. Written as DNA, the CDR3 is TGTGCCATCAGTTCGGCCGGACAGCCCTATGGCTACACCTTC.

The genes are TRBV15 and TRBJ1-6; 8 nucleotides agree with TRBD1. Trimming removed 3 bases from V and 10 bases from J; junction bases left unmatched: 11. This CDR3 has 16 residues. Germline lookup yields CDR1 LNHNV and CDR2 YYDKDF (reference sequence). The CDR3 DNA follows: TGTGCCACCAGCAGTGCCGGACAGGGAGGCAAGTCACCCCTCCACTTT. It translates to CATSSAGQGGKSPLHF.

The V and J genes are TRBV11-2 and TRBJ2-7, with 9 bases fitting TRBD1. The CDR3 covers 13 residues. Germline CDR1 is SGHAT and CDR2 is FQNNGV. The ends lost 11 bases at V and 2 bases at J; junction bases unmatched: 7. For the CDR3, the DNA is TGTGCCGTAGGGACAGGGACGACCTACGAGCAGTACTTC. Residues: CAVGTGTTYEQYF.

For this clonotype: An end of the junction does not agree with germline; a read error may underlie this. The chain carries TRBV11-1 and TRBJ1-6; D call uncertain. The CDR3 contains 14 residues. Germline CDR1 SGHAT, CDR2 FQDESV (reference sequence). As DNA, the CDR3 is TGCGCCAGCAGCCAAGCGGAGGGTAATTCACCCCTCCACTTT. This encodes CASSQAEGNSPLHF. Complete variable domain (other parts from reference TRBV11-1 and TRBJ1-6): EAEVAQSPRYKITEKSQAVAFWCDPISGHATLYWYRQILGQGPELLVQFQDESVVDDSQLPKDRFSAERLKGVDSTLKIQPAELGDSAMYLCASSQAEGNSPLHFGNGTRLTVT.

This clonotype was observed a handful of times. The gene calls are TRBV29-1 and TRBJ2-7, with 10 positions matching TRBD1. CDR3 length equals 13 residues. The germline V gene has CDR1 SQVTM and CDR2 ANQGSEA. V shed 4 bases, J shed 6 bases, and the junction held 6 bases outside the gene matches. The CDR3 is CSVGRQGAGEQYF. CDR3 sequence (DNA): TGCAGCGTTGGTCGACAGGGGGCGGGCGAGCAGTACTTC.

The chain has TRBV29-1 and TRBJ1-1; D is unresolved. This CDR3 contains 11 residues. CDR1 is SQVTM, CDR2 ANQGSEA, per germline. V shed 8 bases and J shed 4 bases, with 11 bases lying between them. The CDR3 loop reads CSSWAGTEAFF. CDR3 in DNA: TGCAGCAGTTGGGCAGGCACTGAAGCTTTCTTT.

The chain couples TRBV7-9 to TRBJ1-5; weak D call: TRBD1 (5 bases). Germline CDR1 reads SEHNR; CDR2 reads FQNEAQ (reference sequence). Trimming removed 8 bases from V and 2 bases from J, with 22 bases in between. The CDR3 runs to 17 residues. The CDR3 nucleotides read TGTGCCAGCGCGGGCAGGGAGGCCGGGTTCGGCAATCAGCCCCAGCATTTT. This codes for CASAGREAGFGNQPQHF.

The chain joins TRBV7-2 to TRBJ2-7; 7 positions match TRBD2. Trimming cost V 4 bases and J 0 bases; bases outside gene matches: 6. Germline values: CDR1 SGHTA, CDR2 FQGNSA. CDR3 size: 15 residues. The CDR3 protein is CASSSFASGSYEQYF. CDR3 nucleotides: TGTGCCAGCAGCTCCTTTGCTAGCGGCTCCTACGAGCAGTACTTC.

The chain employs TRBV3-1 and TRBJ1-2, with D possibly TRBD1 on 5 matching bases. The CDR3 has 17 amino acids. Per germline, CDR1 LGHDT and CDR2 YNNKEL (reference sequence). V was shortened by 8 bases and J by 5 bases, with 27 bases between the two germline ends. The CDR3 coding sequence is TGTGCCAGCTCACCACGTGCTCCATCCGGGACCTCTTATGGCTACACCTTC. Protein: CASSPRAPSGTSYGYTF.

The gene calls are TRBV5-1 and TRBJ1-4; 7 bases are shared with TRBD1. The CDR3 sequence is 15 residues long. V lost 2 bases to trimming and J lost 8 bases; unmatched junction nucleotides: 9. Germline-derived CDR1 and CDR2 are SGHRS and YFSETQ. As DNA, the CDR3 is TGCGCCAGCAGCTTCGAGGGGGCGGGGGGAGAAAAACTGTTTTTT. It yields the protein CASSFEGAGGEKLFF.

This chain joins TRBV20-1 and TRBJ1-2; TRBD1 might be the D (5 bases). The CDR3 is 13 residues long. Germline CDR1 is DFQATT and CDR2 is SNEGSKA (reference sequence). Trimming removed 7 bases at V and 6 bases at J, with 18 bases between. CDR3 loop: CSVLTNQGHGYTF. CDR3 in DNA: TGCAGTGTTCTGACGAATCAGGGTCATGGCTACACCTTC.

This clonotype has a count of ten or more. The chain combines TRBV5-4 with TRBJ1-3; D ambiguous. The CDR3 is 13 amino acids. The V end lost 4 bases, the J end lost 7 bases, and 12 bases lay between the germline ends. Per germline, CDR1 SGHNT and CDR2 YYREEE (reference sequence). The CDR3 DNA reads as TGTGCCAGCAGCCGTGCCTTGGGTAACACCATATATTTT. It yields the protein CASSRALGNTIYF.

V is TRBV20-1 and J is TRBJ1-1, with D possibly TRBD1 on 5 matching bases. The germline V and J ends were trimmed by 6 bases and 4 bases, with 15 bases remaining between them. Germline assignment: CDR1 DFQATT and CDR2 SNEGSKA (reference sequence). This CDR3 spans 13 amino acids. The CDR3 DNA is TGCAGTGCCGGGACTAGCGGGAGCACTGAAGCTTTCTTT. It yields the protein CSAGTSGSTEAFF.

Many counts were recorded for this clonotype. J is TRBJ2-5 and V is TRBV5-8; 11 nucleotides match TRBD1. Trimming cost V 1 base and J 4 bases; bases outside gene matches: 9. Germline loops: CDR1 SGHTS, CDR2 YDEGEE. The CDR3 contains 17 residues. In nucleotides, the CDR3 is TGTGCCAGCAGCTTGAGCTACGGACAGGGGGCTGGAGAGACCCAGTACTTC. This encodes CASSLSYGQGAGETQYF.

This clonotype was seen repeatedly, ten times or more. The chain carries TRBV5-1 and TRBJ1-1; D remains ambiguous. Trimming cost V 0 bases and J 4 bases, with 7 bases left between them. The CDR3 spans 13 residues. CDR1 and CDR2 (germline): SGHRS, YFSETQ. CDR3 in DNA: TGCGCCAGCAGCTTGGGTTTCGGCACTGAAGCTTTCTTT. Residues: CASSLGFGTEAFF.

In DNA, the CDR3 is TGTGCCAGCAGGCCAACAGGGGGCGGTGGCTATGGCTACACCTTC. Translation gives CASRPTGGGGYGYTF. The chain links TRBV7-2 to TRBJ1-2, with 9 bases fitting TRBD1. V lost 6 bases to trimming and J lost 4 bases; unmatched junction nucleotides: 9. CDR1 is SGHTA, CDR2 FQGNSA, per germline. This CDR3 contains 15 residues.

This clonotype appeared a few times. V gene TRBV4-1 combines with J gene TRBJ2-5, with 9 positions matching TRBD1. The CDR3 is 18 amino acids. Germline trimming cut 0 bases from V and 4 bases from J; bases unmatched to any gene: 12. Germline CDR1 MGHRA, CDR2 YSYEKL. The CDR3: CASSQEMSGDRERETQYF. DNA of the CDR3: TGCGCCAGCAGCCAAGAAATGAGTGGGGACAGGGAACGAGAGACCCAGTACTTC.

This sequence joins TRBV6-1 and TRBJ2-3, with D tentatively TRBD2 (6 bases). V was trimmed by 7 bases and J by 6 bases, leaving 14 bases between them. This CDR3 has 13 residues. From germline, CDR1 is MNHNS and CDR2 SASEGT. The CDR3 reads CASTELARDTQYF. The CDR3 DNA is TGTGCCAGCACCGAACTAGCCCGGGATACGCAGTATTTT.

This clonotype appeared many times. V gene TRBV19 combines with J gene TRBJ2-7; 7 nucleotides match TRBD1. Germline V lookup: CDR1 LNHDA, CDR2 SQIVND (reference sequence). The CDR3 contains 13 residues. V shed 9 bases and J 4 bases; nucleotides not matched to a gene: 9. The CDR3 reads CASSPGTAYEQYF. In nucleotides, the CDR3 is TGTGCCAGCTCGCCCGGGACAGCTTACGAGCAGTACTTC. Using reference TRBV19 and TRBJ2-7 for the parts outside the CDR3, the full variable domain is DGGITQSPKYLFRKEGQNVTLSCEQNLNHDAMYWYRQDPGQGLRLIYYSQIVNDFQKGDIAEGYSVSREKKESFPLTVTSAQKNPTAFYLCASSPGTAYEQYFGPGTRLTVT.

This chain connects TRBV28 to TRBJ1-1; 9 bases are a match to TRBD1. The CDR3 extends over 15 amino acids. Germline trimming cut 5 bases from V and 6 bases from J; bases unmatched to any gene: 10. Per the germline V gene, CDR1 is MDHEN and CDR2 is SYDVKM. The CDR3 bases are TGTGCCAGCAGTGGGGCCGGGACAGGGCTCGCTGAAGCTTTCTTT. This gives the protein CASSGAGTGLAEAFF.

This clonotype was counted ten times or more. The chain links TRBV20-1 to TRBJ1-1; a weak D match, TRBD1 (6 bases). CDR3 size: 17 residues. Trimming took 5 bases from V and 0 from J, leaving 22 bases between them. Germline CDR1 DFQATT, CDR2 SNEGSKA (reference sequence). The CDR3 region has the DNA TGCAGTGCTCTATATCTTCCCACAGGGCTGATGAACACTGAAGCTTTCTTT. It encodes CSALYLPTGLMNTEAFF.

The chain recombines TRBV6-1 with TRBJ1-1; 10 bases align to TRBD1. There are 14 residues in the CDR3. CDR1 and CDR2 (germline): MNHNS, SASEGT. Trimming removed 5 bases from V and 6 bases from J; junction bases left unmatched: 6. CDR3 residues: CASSRTGGMAEAFF. Written as DNA, the CDR3 is TGTGCCAGCAGTAGGACAGGGGGTATGGCTGAAGCTTTCTTT.

The rearrangement joins TRBV15 to TRBJ1-2; unclear D gene. This CDR3 is 12 amino acids long. Trimming pared 0 bases from V and 8 bases from J, leaving 7 bases between. Germline lookup yields CDR1 LNHNV and CDR2 YYDKDF (reference sequence). The CDR3 protein is CATSRDGGGYTF. The CDR3 nucleotides are TGTGCCACCAGCAGAGATGGCGGGGGCTACACCTTC.